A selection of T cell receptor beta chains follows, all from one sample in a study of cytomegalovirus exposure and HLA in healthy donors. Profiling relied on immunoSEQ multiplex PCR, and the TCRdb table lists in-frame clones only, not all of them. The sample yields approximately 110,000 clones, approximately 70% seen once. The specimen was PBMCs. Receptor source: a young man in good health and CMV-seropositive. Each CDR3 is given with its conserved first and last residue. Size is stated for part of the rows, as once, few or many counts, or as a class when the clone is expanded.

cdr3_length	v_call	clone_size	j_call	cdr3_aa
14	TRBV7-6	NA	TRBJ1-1	CASSSDRDSTEAFF
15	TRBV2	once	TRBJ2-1	CASSGLAGIYNEQFF
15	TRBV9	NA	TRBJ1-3	CASSVGQGGGNTIYF
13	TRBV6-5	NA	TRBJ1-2	CASSPTGNYGYTF
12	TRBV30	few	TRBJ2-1	CAWGRSYNEQFF
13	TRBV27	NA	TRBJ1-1	CASSNRVFTEAFF
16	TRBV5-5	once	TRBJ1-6	CASSLASQAYNSPLHF
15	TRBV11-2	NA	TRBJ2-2	CASSTGTGNTGELFF
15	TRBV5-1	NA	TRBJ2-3	CASSLDGGGTDTQYF
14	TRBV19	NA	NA	CASSIDLTGYEQYF
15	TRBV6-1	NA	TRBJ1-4	CASSALGTEYEKLFF
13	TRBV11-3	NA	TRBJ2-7	CASSLGRAHEQYF
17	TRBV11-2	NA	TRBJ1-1	CASSTDRGRGTLNEAFF
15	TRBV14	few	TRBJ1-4	CASSQDPRGPEKLFF
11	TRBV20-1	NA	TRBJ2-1	CSASHPDEQFF
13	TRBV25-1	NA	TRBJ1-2	CASSERGPTGYTF
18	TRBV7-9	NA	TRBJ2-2	CASSAGTSGRTNTGELFF